The clone carrying this T cell receptor (beta chain) was detected a few times. The sample is drawn from a study of blood T cell repertoires in COVID-19. Using immunoSEQ multiplex PCR, the repertoire was profiled, and TCRdb retains in-frame clones only, with some absent. Here the sample spans 200,000 to 250,000 clones, roughly 84% being singletons. The sequenced sample consisted of peripheral blood. The source is an elderly woman with active or convalescent COVID-19.

The CDR3 sequence is CASSEVGGGSDTQYF. The CDR3 DNA sequence: TGTGCCAGCAGTGAGGTAGGGGGCGGCTCAGATACGCAGTATTTT. This chain connects TRBV2 to TRBJ2-3; 7 bases match TRBD1. V lost 3 bases, J lost 4 bases, and 7 bases stayed unmatched. Germline CDR1 is SNHLY and CDR2 is FYNNEI. This CDR3 has 15 amino acids.